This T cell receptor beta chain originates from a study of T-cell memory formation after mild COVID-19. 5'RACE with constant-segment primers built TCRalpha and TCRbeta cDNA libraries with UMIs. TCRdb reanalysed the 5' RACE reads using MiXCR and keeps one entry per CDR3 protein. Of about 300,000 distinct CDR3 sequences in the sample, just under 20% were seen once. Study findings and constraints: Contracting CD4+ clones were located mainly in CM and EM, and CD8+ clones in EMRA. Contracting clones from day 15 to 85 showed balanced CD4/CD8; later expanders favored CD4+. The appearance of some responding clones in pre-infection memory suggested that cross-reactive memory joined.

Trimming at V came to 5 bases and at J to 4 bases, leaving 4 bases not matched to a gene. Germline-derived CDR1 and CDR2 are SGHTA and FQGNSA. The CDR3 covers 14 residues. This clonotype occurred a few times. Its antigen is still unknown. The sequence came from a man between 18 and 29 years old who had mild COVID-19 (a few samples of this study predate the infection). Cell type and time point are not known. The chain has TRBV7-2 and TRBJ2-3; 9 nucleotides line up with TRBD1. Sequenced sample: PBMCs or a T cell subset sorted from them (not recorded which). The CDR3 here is CASSTGGAADTQYF. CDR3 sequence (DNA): TGTGCCAGCAGCACAGGGGGCGCCGCAGATACGCAGTATTTT.